This T cell receptor beta chain was recorded in a study of T-cell reconstitution after alpha-beta-depleted transplantation in children (dated by TCRdb to 2016 to 2017). The study in broad terms: T-cell immune reconstitution after TCRalphabeta/CD19-depleted allogeneic hematopoietic cell transplantation in children was quantitatively tracked in the study by means of TCR repertoire profiling. What the study reported, not specific to this receptor: Over subsequent months, a decline in hyperexpanded clone frequencies was noted, and after one year, T-cell counts and TCRbeta diversity were mostly ascribed to newly produced T cells. The apparently early recovery of alphabetaT-cell counts about two months after transplant reportedly depended on only several hundred rapidly expanded clones that came from non-depleted graft cells. In some patients, the high TCRbeta diversity seen at day 60 was put down to recipient T cells and intrathymic progenitors that had survived conditioning.

Notes on this clonotype: No cognate antigen has been identified for it. Base qualities are missing; no much larger clone stands one base away.

Libraries were constructed by PCR. The instrument given in TCRdb is Illumina HiSeq 2500. TCR libraries were prepared with molecular barcoding, using unique molecular identifiers to normalize TCRbeta repertoire quantification. TCRdb trimmed public reads at Q25 via fastp, called clones via MiXCR and kept in-frame beta chains. Entries are consolidated by CDR3 protein sequence, retaining the most common genes and DNA. The sample table lists 610,000 or so distinct CDR3 sequences, 20% to 30% of them with a count of one. The ten largest account for 30% to 40% of the sample. This specimen's treatment or condition label, per the study, means: allogeneic hematopoietic cell transplantation with graft depleted of TCRalphabeta T cells and CD19 B cells. The children who served as transplant recipients had been given grafts of TCRalphabeta/CD19-depleted allogeneic hematopoietic cells. V is cut by 0 bases and J by 12 bases, and the space between the germline ends is 14 bases. Based on the germline V gene (reference sequence), the CDR1 and CDR2 sequences are LGHDT and YNNKEL. Reading from cysteine to phenylalanine, the CDR3 counts 14 amino acids. Only the CDR3 portion is preserved as DNA: 42 bases, with reading frame beginning at the first base.

This receptor was identified in a boy under two years old with Wiskott-Aldrich syndrome, due to receive a stem cell transplant. Sequencing was performed on PBMCs, taken before TCRalphabeta/CD19-depleted stem cell transplant. The receptor chain draws on TRBV3-1 and TRBJ1-4; too little of a D gene remains to name it. The nucleotides read TGTGCCAGCAGCCAAGAGTACCGACTGAGCGAACTGTTTTTT. Its coded protein is CASSQEYRLSELFF. Reference TRBV3-1 and TRBJ1-4 proteins supply the regions before and after the CDR3; the full variable domain is: DTAVSQTPKYLVTQMGNDKSIKCEQNLGHDTMYWYKQDSKKFLKIMFSYNNKELIINETVPNRFSPKSPDKAHLNLHINSLELGDSAVYFCASSQEYRLSELFFGSGTQLSVL.